The 19 T cell receptor beta chains given below trace back to one sample, sequenced in a study of T-cell memory formation after mild COVID-19. TCRdb re-analysed the 5' RACE reads in MiXCR, keeping a single row per CDR3 protein. In the table there are about 390,000 distinct CDR3 sequences, approximately 15% of which are singletons. Material for sequencing was PBMCs or a T cell subset sorted from them (not recorded which). The receptors stem from a man younger than 35 who had mild COVID-19 (a few samples of this study predate the infection). Cell type and time point are not known.

V is TRBV6-6 and J is TRBJ1-5; D is unresolved. Trimming stripped 4 bases from V and 0 bases from J, with 13 bases between. The germline V gene encodes CDR1 MNHNY and CDR2 SVGAGI (reference sequence). CDR3 length equals 16 residues. The CDR3 nucleotides read TGTGCCAGCAGTTTAGGGCTGGAAATTAGCAATCAGCCCCAGCATTTT. It translates to CASSLGLEISNQPQHF.

Only a few counts were recorded for this clonotype. CDR3 sequence reads: CASSLVSGRPTGELFF. DNA of the CDR3: TGCGCCAGCAGCTTGGTTTCAGGCAGGCCCACCGGGGAGCTGTTTTTT. The chain joins TRBV5-1 to TRBJ2-2; D gene uncertain. The ends were cut back, 0 bases at V and 4 bases at J, with 13 bases in the middle. The CDR3 has 16 amino acids. CDR1 and CDR2 (germline): SGHRS, YFSETQ. The full variable domain, with the rest looked up from reference TRBV5-1 and TRBJ2-2, is KAGVTQTPRYLIKTRGQQVTLSCSPISGHRSVSWYQQTPGQGLQFLFEYFSETQRNKGNFPGRFSGRQFSNSRSEMNVSTLELGDSALYLCASSLVSGRPTGELFFGEGSRLTVL.

The chain carries TRBV7-2 and TRBJ1-2; TRBD1 might be the D (6 bases). The CDR3 length is 13 residues. V dropped 7 bases and J dropped 4 bases, with 13 bases sitting between them. In germline, CDR1 is SGHTA, CDR2 FQGNSA. The CDR3 nucleotides read TGTGCCAGCACCCTAGGGGGGGGCTATGGCTACACCTTC. As protein: CASTLGGGYGYTF.

This clonotype was seen many times. The CDR3 nucleotides are TGTGCCAGCAGCTTAGTGGCGCTAGGAACGGAGCTGTTTTTT. This encodes CASSLVALGTELFF. This chain uses TRBV7-2 with TRBJ2-2; unclear D gene. The ends were cut back, 1 base at V and 10 bases at J, with 13 bases in the middle. Germline-derived CDR1 and CDR2 are SGHTA and FQGNSA. This CDR3 has 14 amino acids.

With respect to this clonotype: One end of the junction fails to match germline, which may point to a read error. The chain has TRBV4-3 and TRBJ2-3; 8 bases fit TRBD2. The CDR3 contains 18 residues. CDR1 and CDR2 from the germline V gene are LGHNA and YSLEER. The CDR3 DNA reads TGCGCCAGCAGCCCTCGGACTAGCCTTGAAGGGAGCACACATACGCAGTATTTT. Its translation: CASSPRTSLEGSTHTQYF.

This CDR3 reads CASSVPANKNTEAFF. DNA of the CDR3: TGCGCCAGCAGCGTACCGGCCAATAAGAACACTGAAGCTTTCTTT. The V and J genes are TRBV5-1 and TRBJ1-1, with D unresolved. V gave up 4 bases and J gave up 1 base, with 14 bases separating them. There are 15 residues in the CDR3. Germline lookup yields CDR1 SGHRS and CDR2 YFSETQ.

In this sample, this clonotype turned up a few times. This chain connects TRBV29-1 to TRBJ1-6, with a weak D call TRBD1 (6 bases). The germline CDR1 and CDR2 sequences are SQVTM and ANQGSEA. This CDR3 is 14 amino acids long. Trimming cost V 6 bases and J 3 bases, with 12 bases left between them. DNA of the CDR3: TGCAGCGTAAGGACAGACGACTATAATTCACCCCTCCACTTT. It codes for CSVRTDDYNSPLHF. Combining the CDR3 with reference TRBV29-1 and TRBJ1-6 gives the whole variable domain SAVISQKPSRDICQRGTSLTIQCQVDSQVTMMFWYRQQPGQSLTLIATANQGSEATYESGFVIDKFPISRPNLTFSTLTVSNMSPEDSSIYLCSVRTDDYNSPLHFGNGTRLTVT.

The chain couples TRBV20-1 to TRBJ2-7, with TRBD1 matching over 8 bases. The V and J ends lost 0 bases and 6 bases, in that order; junction bases with no gene match: 10. CDR1 DFQATT and CDR2 SNEGSKA come from the germline V gene (reference sequence). The CDR3 is 15 amino acids. CDR3: CSARDSRQGASEQYF. In DNA form, the CDR3 reads TGCAGTGCTAGAGATTCCCGGCAGGGGGCAAGCGAGCAGTACTTC.

The J gene is TRBJ2-6, the V gene TRBV7-9; TRBD2 aligns across 13 bases. Germline-derived CDR1 and CDR2 are SEHNR and FQNEAQ (reference sequence). After removal of 6 bases from V and 0 bases from J, the junction contained 8 bases not matched to a gene. The CDR3 has 19 residues. The CDR3 DNA sequence: TGTGCCAGCAGGCCGACTAGCGGGGGGTCCCTCTCTGGGGCCAACGTCCTGACTTTC. Translating it yields CASRPTSGGSLSGANVLTF.

This clonotype was found a few times. V usage is TRBV10-3 and J usage is TRBJ2-7; 8 bases align to TRBD1. With 2 bases clipped from V and 5 bases from J, the junction kept 8 bases outside the gene matches. The CDR3 is made up of 15 amino acids. Germline loops: CDR1 ENHRY, CDR2 SYGVKD. CDR3 coding DNA: TGTGCCATCAGTGAGCGGAGACAGGGGTCCCACGAGCAGTACTTC. Its translation is CAISERRQGSHEQYF.

This clonotype was seen a few times. This chain links TRBV4-1 with TRBJ2-7; 9 bases are shared with TRBD1. This CDR3 has 15 amino acids. The germline V gene encodes CDR1 MGHRA and CDR2 YSYEKL. Germline trimming cut 5 bases from V and 1 base from J; bases unmatched to any gene: 6. The CDR3 DNA reads TGCGCCAGCAGCAAAGGACAGGGGTCTTCCTACGAGCAGTACTTC. It codes for CASSKGQGSSYEQYF.

The chain recombines TRBV7-2 with TRBJ2-2; 12 positions agree with TRBD2. The V segment lost 8 bases and the J segment 4 bases; nucleotides outside the gene matches: 8. Germline CDR1 SGHTA, CDR2 FQGNSA. The CDR3 is 16 amino acids. The CDR3 sequence is CASGLAGGPGTGELFF. Written as DNA, the CDR3 is TGTGCCAGCGGGCTAGCGGGGGGGCCGGGCACCGGGGAGCTGTTTTTT.

This chain links TRBV7-2 with TRBJ1-1, with D unclear. CDR1 is SGHTA, CDR2 FQGNSA, per germline. V was clipped by 4 bases and J by 7 bases, with 16 bases between them. The CDR3 loop spans 14 amino acids. CDR3 amino acids: CASSSSGRGVEAFF. For the CDR3, the DNA is TGTGCCAGCAGCTCCTCTGGACGCGGGGTTGAAGCTTTCTTT.

This clonotype has just a few counts. J is TRBJ2-1 and V is TRBV7-7, with TRBD2 as a possible D gene (5 bases). CDR3 length equals 12 residues. Trimming cost V 6 bases and J 9 bases, with 12 bases left between them. Germline-derived CDR1 and CDR2 are SSHAT and FNYEAQ (reference sequence). CDR3 bases: TGTGCCAGCAGTGTGGACGGAGGTGAGCAGTTCTTC. Translation gives CASSVDGGEQFF.

A remark on this clonotype: The junction shows a germline mismatch at one end, possibly a read error. The chain is built from TRBV6-5 and TRBJ1-1, with 7 bases aligning to TRBD1. Germline V gene sequence: CDR1 MNHEY, CDR2 SVGAGI. The CDR3 contains 12 residues. The CDR3 coding sequence is TGTGCCTGCAGGGGGTCTAACACTGAAGCTTTCTTT. This gives the protein CACRGSNTEAFF.

V is TRBV5-6 and J is TRBJ2-7; 12 bases match TRBD2. The V segment lost 4 bases and the J segment 3 bases; nucleotides outside the gene matches: 8. From germline, CDR1 is SGHDT and CDR2 YYEEEE. CDR3 length equals 16 residues. The CDR3 is CASSGGLAGRFYEQYF. In DNA, the CDR3 is TGTGCCAGCAGCGGGGGACTAGCGGGTCGCTTCTACGAGCAGTACTTC.

The table lists this clonotype with a few counts. The CDR3 DNA sequence: TGTGCCAGCAGTTACCCTGAGACCGGGGAGCTGTTTTTT. The encoded protein is CASSYPETGELFF. The chain employs TRBV6-5 and TRBJ2-2, with no clear D. The V end was cut by 2 bases, the J end by 5 bases, with 6 bases between. The CDR3 has 13 residues. The V gene's germline CDR1 is MNHEY and CDR2 SVGAGI.

This clonotype appeared a few times. V usage is TRBV19 and J usage is TRBJ1-6, with 7 bases that match TRBD1. Losses at the gene ends were 4 bases for V and 7 bases for J; bases not matched to a gene: 4. Germline V gene data show CDR1 as LNHDA and CDR2 as SQIVND (reference sequence). This CDR3 region has 14 residues. The CDR3 sequence is CASSRDSRNSPLHF. In DNA form, the CDR3 reads TGTGCCAGTAGTAGGGACAGCCGGAATTCACCCCTCCACTTT.

This clonotype was detected ten times or more. This chain joins TRBV7-6 and TRBJ2-3, with TRBD1 as a possible D gene (5 bases). CDR1 is SGHVS and CDR2 is FNYEAQ in the germline V gene. There are 14 residues in the CDR3. Trimming removed 5 bases at V and 2 bases at J, with 11 bases between. Here the CDR3 reads CASSLKGLTDTQYF. The DNA for the CDR3 is TGTGCCAGCAGCCTCAAGGGGCTCACAGATACGCAGTATTTT.